The 27 T cell receptor beta chains in this list originate from one sample, sequenced in a study of CD8 T cells in ankylosing spondylitis. Study conclusions and caveats: A motif in TCR beta, a set of eight highly homologous variants, appeared characteristic of ankylosing spondylitis blood.

From the 5' RACE reads, TCRdb called clonotypes with MiXCR, one entry per CDR3 protein. This sample carries around 440,000 distinct CDR3 sequences, 17% of them seen once, and the ten largest clones take under 1.2%. Their antigens are not known. Sequencing was done on a sample of blood, either unsorted or a sorted T cell fraction (not recorded which). These receptors were collected from a male donor with ankylosing spondylitis.

The chain links TRBV20-1 to TRBJ2-4; D remains unclear. The V gene's germline CDR1 is DFQATT and CDR2 SNEGSKA (reference sequence). The CDR3 totals 16 residues. Trimming removed 0 bases from V and 0 bases from J, with 12 bases in between. Written as DNA, the CDR3 is TGCAGTGCTAGAGATCGAGAGAGAATAGCCAAAAACATTCAGTACTTC. Protein product: CSARDRERIAKNIQYF.

This clonotype showed up just a few times. The rearrangement links TRBV20-1 to TRBJ1-2, with TRBD1 identical over 10 bases. This CDR3 spans 12 amino acids. Germline-derived CDR1 and CDR2 are DFQATT and SNEGSKA (reference sequence). Trimming cost V 5 bases and J 4 bases; bases outside gene matches: 1. Written as DNA, the CDR3 is TGCAGTGCTCGACAGGGGGCCTATGGCTACACCTTC. Protein: CSARQGAYGYTF.

In this sample, this clonotype turned up a few times. V and J are TRBV2 and TRBJ1-2; TRBD1 is a possible D gene (5 bases). Trimming removed 7 bases from V and 5 bases from J, with 11 bases in between. Germline V gives CDR1 SNHLY, CDR2 FYNNEI. The CDR3 totals 12 residues. The CDR3 bases are TGTGCCAGCACGGCAGGGAAGTATGGCTACACCTTC. It codes for CASTAGKYGYTF.

The rearrangement uses TRBV20-1 and TRBJ2-5, with 13 bases fitting TRBD2. V lost 8 bases, J lost 3 bases, and 9 bases stayed unmatched. Germline V lookup: CDR1 DFQATT, CDR2 SNEGSKA (reference sequence). The CDR3 is 15 amino acids. The CDR3 loop is CSSTPGTSGEETQYF. CDR3 bases: TGCAGTTCAACACCGGGGACTAGCGGGGAAGAGACCCAGTACTTC.

This chain uses TRBV6-5 with TRBJ1-4; 7 bases match TRBD1. CDR3 length: 16 residues. CDR1 and CDR2 from the germline V gene are MNHEY and SVGAGI. V shed 5 bases, J shed 1 base, and the junction held 7 bases outside the gene matches. CDR3 sequence reads: CASSHGTVRTNEKLFF. CDR3 coding DNA: TGTGCCAGCAGTCACGGGACAGTTAGAACTAATGAAAAACTGTTTTTT.

V gene TRBV7-3 combines with J gene TRBJ2-2; TRBD2 matches 9 bases. Per the germline V gene, CDR1 is SGHTA and CDR2 is FQGTGA. Germline trimming cut 2 bases from V and 2 bases from J; bases unmatched to any gene: 3. The CDR3 is made up of 16 amino acids. The CDR3, as DNA: TGTGCCAGCAGCTTACGCGGGAGGGATAACACCGGGGAGCTGTTTTTT. Its translation: CASSLRGRDNTGELFF.

This clonotype was seen more than once but under ten times. This chain connects TRBV12-3 or TRBV12-4 to TRBJ2-5, with 7 bases that match TRBD2. Trimming at V came to 4 bases and at J to 5 bases, leaving 7 bases not matched to a gene. The CDR3 spans 14 residues. DNA for the CDR3: TGTGCCAGCAGTTGGAGCGGGGCCCGGGAGACCCAGTACTTC. It specifies CASSWSGARETQYF.

V gene TRBV20-1 combines with J gene TRBJ2-7; maybe TRBD1 (5 bases). The CDR3 sequence is 13 residues long. The germline CDR1 and CDR2 sequences are DFQATT and SNEGSKA (reference sequence). V was shortened by 5 bases and J by 5 bases, with 16 bases between the two germline ends. The chain's CDR3 is CSAARAGTNEQYF. Here the CDR3 DNA reads TGCAGTGCTGCCAGGGCAGGTACCAACGAGCAGTACTTC.

This clonotype turned up a few times. The chain recombines TRBV5-1 with TRBJ2-2, with a tentative D call TRBD1 (5 bases). The CDR3 has 13 residues. The germline V and J ends were trimmed by 0 bases and 8 bases, with 8 bases remaining between them. The germline CDR1 and CDR2 sequences are SGHRS and YFSETQ. CDR3 DNA: TGCGCCAGCAGCTTGGTAGGGGAAGGGGAGCTGTTTTTT. Residues: CASSLVGEGELFF.

This clonotype showed up many times. The chain uses TRBV18 and TRBJ2-3, with TRBD2 as a possible D gene (6 bases). Germline values: CDR1 KGHSH, CDR2 LQKENI. Trimming removed 3 bases from V and 1 base from J, with 8 bases in between. The CDR3 is made up of 14 amino acids. In nucleotides, the CDR3 is TGTGCCAGCTCACCTGGCGGGGGCACAGATACGCAGTATTTT. This sequence encodes CASSPGGGTDTQYF. Filled out from reference TRBV18 and TRBJ2-3, the complete variable domain reads NAGVMQNPRHLVRRRGQEARLRCSPMKGHSHVYWYRQLPEEGLKFMVYLQKENIIDESGMPKERFSAEFPKEGPSILRIQQVVRGDSAAYFCASSPGGGTDTQYFGPGTRLTVL.

This clonotype turned up a few times. The chain couples TRBV2 to TRBJ2-5, with D hard to call. The CDR3 totals 12 residues. The V and J ends lost 1 base and 3 bases respectively, with 3 bases between them. CDR1 is SNHLY and CDR2 is FYNNEI in the germline V gene. CDR3 nucleotide sequence: TGTGCCAGCAGTGAAGGGGAAGAGACCCAGTACTTC. This sequence encodes CASSEGEETQYF.

This chain uses TRBV5-4 with TRBJ1-2; D remains unclear. The CDR3 covers 13 residues. Germline V gene sequence: CDR1 SGHNT, CDR2 YYREEE (reference sequence). The V and J ends lost 4 bases and 8 bases respectively, with 15 bases between them. CDR3 nucleotides: TGTGCCAGCAGCCCTCTCCGGACCGAGGGCTACACCTTC. Translating it yields CASSPLRTEGYTF.

The gene calls are TRBV7-9 and TRBJ1-4; 9 bases match TRBD1. The germline V gene encodes CDR1 SEHNR and CDR2 FQNEAQ (reference sequence). This CDR3 spans 15 amino acids. Trimming took 8 bases from V and 4 from J; bases not matched to a gene: 8. Written as DNA, the CDR3 is TGTGCCAGCGCCCTGGGGGACAGGGATAATGAAAAACTGTTTTTT. This gives the protein CASALGDRDNEKLFF.

This clonotype was seen only a few times. The chain couples TRBV6-2 or TRBV6-3 to TRBJ1-1; D is ambiguous. The CDR3 has 14 amino acids. Looked up from germline, CDR1 is MNHEY and CDR2 is SVGEGT. V gave up 6 bases and J gave up 0 bases, with 11 bases separating them. The CDR3 coding sequence is TGTGCCAGCAGCCACGGAGGCATGAACACTGAAGCTTTCTTT. This translates into CASSHGGMNTEAFF.

The J gene is TRBJ2-7, the V gene TRBV6-1; 7 nucleotides agree with TRBD2. CDR1 and CDR2 from the germline V gene are MNHNS and SASEGT. CDR3 length equals 14 residues. Trimming cost V 2 bases and J 4 bases; bases outside gene matches: 5. The CDR3 region is CASSEWGGVYEQYF. The CDR3 bases are TGTGCCAGCAGTGAATGGGGGGGTGTATACGAGCAGTACTTC.

This clonotype was seen a handful of times. V usage is TRBV7-9 and J usage is TRBJ2-2; 9 positions agree with TRBD1. The J segment lost 0 bases and the V segment lost 7 bases, leaving 9 bases of the junction unmatched. CDR1 and CDR2 (germline): SEHNR, FQNEAQ (reference sequence). The CDR3 runs 17 residues. For the CDR3, the DNA is TGTGCCAGCAACCTAGGGACAGGGACTACGAACACCGGGGAGCTGTTTTTT. Amino acid sequence: CASNLGTGTTNTGELFF. Filled out from reference TRBV7-9 and TRBJ2-2, the complete variable domain reads DTGVSQNPRHKITKRGQNVTFRCDPISEHNRLYWYRQTLGQGPEFLTYFQNEAQLEKSRLLSDRFSAERPKGSFSTLEIQRTEQGDSAMYLCASNLGTGTTNTGELFFGEGSRLTVL.

A few counts support this clonotype. The chain uses TRBV29-1 and TRBJ1-2, with 7 bases that match TRBD1. The CDR3 sequence is 12 residues long. Per germline, CDR1 SQVTM and CDR2 ANQGSEA. V shed 3 bases, J shed 5 bases, and the junction held 3 bases outside the gene matches. CDR3: CSVEGQSYGYTF. CDR3 nucleotides: TGCAGCGTTGAGGGACAGTCGTATGGCTACACCTTC.

The CDR3 DNA sequence: TGCAGCGCTAAGGGGGGGACAGGGGGCGAAGAGCAGTACTTC. This gives the protein CSAKGGTGGEEQYF. This chain links TRBV29-1 with TRBJ2-7; 12 positions match TRBD1. Germline assignment: CDR1 SQVTM and CDR2 ANQGSEA. J lost 7 bases, V lost 7 bases, and 11 bases had no gene match. The CDR3 runs 14 residues.

This clonotype was counted many times. The J gene is TRBJ1-1, the V gene TRBV12-3 or TRBV12-4; D unresolved. V shed 2 bases and J shed 1 base, with 8 bases lying between them. This CDR3 has 14 residues. CDR3: CASSLRGSNTEAFF. The CDR3 coding sequence is TGTGCCAGCAGTTTACGGGGATCGAACACTGAAGCTTTCTTT.

The chain has TRBV20-1 and TRBJ1-6; D unresolved. The V and J ends lost 0 bases and 10 bases respectively, with 13 bases between them. Germline V gene data show CDR1 as DFQATT and CDR2 as SNEGSKA (reference sequence). The CDR3 consists of 14 residues. This chain's CDR3 is CSARDPGSRSPLHF. CDR3 bases: TGCAGTGCTAGAGATCCGGGCAGTCGATCACCCCTCCACTTT.

The V gene is TRBV7-2, the J gene TRBJ2-2; 7 bases are a match to TRBD1. The V and J ends lost 4 bases and 6 bases, in that order; junction bases with no gene match: 2. Germline assignment: CDR1 SGHTA and CDR2 FQGNSA. This CDR3 region has 13 residues. For the CDR3, the DNA is TGTGCCAGCAGCTATACAGGGGCCGGGGAGCTGTTTTTT. It translates to CASSYTGAGELFF.

Remarks on this clonotype: This sequence may be a read error, since a much larger clone differs from it by one base. V usage is TRBV30 and J usage is TRBJ2-1; unclear D gene. Germline values: CDR1 GTSNPN, CDR2 SVGIG (reference sequence). The CDR3 is made up of 11 amino acids. In DNA, the CDR3 is TGTGCCTGGAGGACAACAAATGAGCAGCTCTTC. Translation gives CAWRTTNEQLF.

The chain has TRBV5-5 and TRBJ1-4, with a possible D match to TRBD1 (6 bases). The CDR3 is 15 amino acids. Germline CDR1 is SGHKS and CDR2 is YYEKEE (reference sequence). Between the trimmed V and J ends, which lost 2 bases and 6 bases, there was a span of 14 bases. The CDR3 reads CASSFLRGLDEKLFF. For the CDR3, the DNA is TGTGCCAGCAGCTTTCTCAGGGGTTTAGATGAAAAACTGTTTTTT.

This clonotype was found a few times. The chain joins TRBV20-1 to TRBJ1-1; perhaps TRBD1 as D (5 bases). Germline assignment: CDR1 DFQATT and CDR2 SNEGSKA (reference sequence). The CDR3 runs to 15 residues. The V end lost 1 base, the J end lost 4 bases, and 16 bases lay between the germline ends. The CDR3 nucleotides are TGCAGTGCTAGAGTACAGGCTGGGGGTGGCACTGAAGCTTTCTTT. This encodes CSARVQAGGGTEAFF.

The chain links TRBV2 to TRBJ1-5, with D perhaps matching TRBD1 (5 bases). The V end lost 8 bases, the J end lost 6 bases, and 20 bases lay between the germline ends. This CDR3 comprises 15 residues. Per the germline V gene, CDR1 is SNHLY and CDR2 is FYNNEI. The CDR3 DNA reads as TGTGCCAGCTCGATGGTGGGGGGGTTCCGTCAGCCCCAGCATTTT. Protein: CASSMVGGFRQPQHF. The full variable domain, its missing parts supplied by reference TRBV2 and TRBJ1-5, is EPEVTQTPSHQVTQMGQEVILRCVPISNHLYFYWYRQILGQKVEFLVSFYNNEISEKSEIFDDQFSVERPDGSNFTLKIRSTKLEDSAMYFCASSMVGGFRQPQHFGDGTRLSIL.

This clonotype was detected only a few times. The V and J genes are TRBV5-1 and TRBJ1-1, with 8 bases that match TRBD1. The V and J ends lost 2 bases and 1 base, in that order; junction bases with no gene match: 10. The V gene's germline CDR1 is SGHRS and CDR2 YFSETQ. The CDR3 runs to 17 residues. The CDR3 nucleotides are TGCGCCAGCAGCTTTTCACCCCCCGGACAGGGGAACACTGAAGCTTTCTTT. It specifies CASSFSPPGQGNTEAFF.

CDR3 amino acids: CSARAPGGVAFF. CDR3 sequence (DNA): TGCAGTGCTAGAGCCCCAGGGGGTGTTGCTTTCTTT. The chain employs TRBV20-1 and TRBJ1-1, with 7 bases that match TRBD1. CDR3 length: 12 amino acids. Germline V gene lookup returns CDR1 DFQATT and CDR2 SNEGSKA (reference sequence). The trim removed 1 base at V and 11 bases at J, leaving 7 bases unmatched.